These 23 T cell receptor beta chains came from one sample sequenced in a study of T-cell memory formation after mild COVID-19. MiXCR, applied by TCRdb to the 5' RACE reads, yields one record per CDR3 protein. This sample has some 340,000 distinct CDR3 sequences, with 10% to 15% found just once. The sequencing sample was made of PBMCs or a T cell subset sorted from them (not recorded which). The receptors stem from a man aged 18 to 29 who had mild COVID-19 (a few samples of this study predate the infection). Cell type and time point are not known.

The J gene is TRBJ1-2, the V gene TRBV3-1; D not resolved. This CDR3 region has 20 residues. Germline V gives CDR1 LGHDT, CDR2 YNNKEL (reference sequence). Trimming pared 4 bases from V and 3 bases from J, leaving 30 bases between. The CDR3 loop reads CASSPVLRRNREDRDYGYTF. The CDR3 coding sequence is TGTGCCAGCAGCCCCGTACTTAGGAGGAACCGGGAAGACCGGGACTATGGCTACACCTTC.

This clonotype was seen repeatedly, ten times or more. The CDR3 protein is CASRQDRGPSYEQYF. The CDR3 DNA reads TGTGCCAGCAGGCAAGACAGGGGACCATCCTACGAGCAGTACTTC. The chain links TRBV7-8 to TRBJ2-7; 8 bases are shared with TRBD1. This CDR3 region has 15 residues. Germline CDR1 reads SGHVS; CDR2 reads FQNEAQ. V shed 6 bases and J 1 base; nucleotides not matched to a gene: 8.

This rearrangement joins TRBV11-2 to TRBJ1-1; D perhaps matches TRBD1 (6 bases). The germline CDR1 and CDR2 sequences are SGHAT and FQNNGV. Trimming left V 5 bases short and J 6 bases short, with 19 bases between. The CDR3 runs 15 residues. The CDR3 is CASSLPGRGKPEAFF. Here the CDR3 DNA reads TGTGCCAGCAGCCTCCCGGGGAGGGGGAAACCTGAAGCTTTCTTT.

This chain connects TRBV11-2 to TRBJ2-1; 13 bases are shared with TRBD2. Unmatched junction bases numbered 4, after V lost 5 bases and J lost 9 bases. The CDR3 has 14 amino acids. Germline lookup yields CDR1 SGHAT and CDR2 FQNNGV. CDR3 protein: CASSARLAGGEQFF. The CDR3 nucleotides read TGTGCCAGCAGCGCGCGACTAGCGGGGGGTGAGCAGTTCTTC.

This clonotype occurred many times. The chain couples TRBV20-1 to TRBJ2-1; 8 bases match TRBD1. V gave up 6 bases and J gave up 7 bases; unmatched junction bases: 14. CDR1 DFQATT and CDR2 SNEGSKA come from the germline V gene (reference sequence). The CDR3 totals 15 residues. The CDR3 DNA follows: TGCAGTGCCTTACCTACAGGGGGGCTTCGAAATGAGCAGTTCTTC. As protein: CSALPTGGLRNEQFF.

The chain combines TRBV23-1 with TRBJ2-1; tentative D call: TRBD2 (6 bases). TRBV23-1 is known as an ORF, though its function is uncertain. V dropped 11 bases and J dropped 8 bases, with 25 bases sitting between them. The CDR3 is 15 amino acids. The CDR3 protein is CAARAQALCGDEQFF. The CDR3 region has the DNA TGCGCCGCACGGGCCCAGGCCCTCTGCGGGGATGAGCAGTTCTTC.

This clonotype was seen a handful of times. The V and J genes are TRBV9 and TRBJ1-1; D perhaps matches TRBD1 (6 bases). The ends were cut back, 3 bases at V and 3 bases at J, with 9 bases in the middle. This CDR3 has 13 residues. In germline, CDR1 is SGDLS, CDR2 YYNGEE. CDR3 protein: CASSGGPDTEAFF. The CDR3 DNA reads TGTGCCAGCAGCGGGGGGCCCGACACTGAAGCTTTCTTT. The whole variable domain, remainder taken from reference TRBV9 and TRBJ1-1, is DSGVTQTPKHLITATGQRVTLRCSPRSGDLSVYWYQQSLDQGLQFLIQYYNGEERAKGNILERFSAQQFPDLHSELNLSSLELGDSALYFCASSGGPDTEAFFGQGTRLTVV.

This clonotype was counted a few times. V and J are TRBV7-9 and TRBJ2-1; no clear D gene. V was shortened by 1 base and J by 4 bases, with 8 bases between the two germline ends. Germline V gene sequence: CDR1 SEHNR, CDR2 FQNEAQ (reference sequence). This CDR3 region has 14 residues. The DNA for the CDR3 is TGTGCCAGCAGCTTAGGGCCCGAATACAATGAGCAGTTCTTC. Its translation is CASSLGPEYNEQFF. Using reference TRBV7-9 and TRBJ2-1 for the parts outside the CDR3, the full variable domain is DTGVSQNPRHKITKRGQNVTFRCDPISEHNRLYWYRQTLGQGPEFLTYFQNEAQLEKSRLLSDRFSAERPKGSFSTLEIQRTEQGDSAMYLCASSLGPEYNEQFFGPGTRLTVL.

The rearrangement uses TRBV10-3 and TRBJ1-1; no reliable D call. V lost 7 bases to trimming and J lost 1 base, with 10 bases between them. Germline CDR1 reads ENHRY; CDR2 reads SYGVKD. CDR3 length: 13 residues. The CDR3 bases are TGTGCCATCAACGGGAAGAGGAACACTGAAGCTTTCTTT. Amino acids: CAINGKRNTEAFF.

V gene TRBV3-1 combines with J gene TRBJ1-1; 7 bases agree with TRBD1. Germline loops: CDR1 LGHDT, CDR2 YNNKEL (reference sequence). After removal of 4 bases from V and 4 bases from J, the junction contained 9 bases not matched to a gene. This CDR3 is built from 15 residues. This CDR3 reads CASSRGDRAVTEAFF. Written as DNA, the CDR3 is TGTGCCAGCAGCCGCGGAGACAGGGCCGTCACTGAAGCTTTCTTT.

The rearrangement uses TRBV28 and TRBJ2-7; D possibly corresponds to TRBD2 (6 bases). Germline lookup yields CDR1 MDHEN and CDR2 SYDVKM. The CDR3 runs 13 residues. V lost 3 bases, J lost 0 bases, and 6 bases lay in between. The CDR3 spells CASSLDYSYEQYV. CDR3 DNA: TGTGCCAGCAGTTTGGACTACTCCTACGAGCAGTACGTC.

The table lists this clonotype with a few counts. The rearrangement joins TRBV4-1 to TRBJ1-1; D possibly corresponds to TRBD1 (5 bases). Germline V gives CDR1 MGHRA, CDR2 YSYEKL. The germline V and J ends were trimmed by 0 bases and 5 bases, with 10 bases remaining between them. The CDR3 runs 14 residues. The CDR3 nucleotides read TGCGCCAGCAGCCAAGATCAGGGAGGAACTGAAGCTTTCTTT. This translates into CASSQDQGGTEAFF.

In its sample, this clonotype was seen a few times. V is TRBV6-5 and J is TRBJ1-2; 9 positions agree with TRBD1. The germline gives CDR1 MNHEY, CDR2 SVGAGI. The CDR3 has 16 amino acids. V dropped 0 bases and J dropped 4; count of bases not matched to a gene: 6. Here the CDR3 DNA reads TGTGCCAGCAGTTACTCCACAGGGGGCGCTTCCTATGGCTACACCTTC. It is translated as CASSYSTGGASYGYTF.

In DNA form, the CDR3 reads TGTGCCAGCAGCCAAAGAGGAGGGGCAGATACGCAGTATTTT. This sequence encodes CASSQRGGADTQYF. The J gene is TRBJ2-3, the V gene TRBV3-1; TRBD2 might be the D (6 bases). Per the germline V gene, CDR1 is LGHDT and CDR2 is YNNKEL (reference sequence). The V gene lost 2 bases and the J gene lost 4 bases, with 10 bases spanning the gap. This CDR3 region has 14 residues.

The chain has TRBV5-1 and TRBJ2-3; TRBD1 aligns across 9 bases. V gave up 5 bases and J gave up 4 bases; unmatched junction bases: 5. This CDR3 region has 14 residues. Germline lookup yields CDR1 SGHRS and CDR2 YFSETQ. CDR3 sequence: CASRQGAGADTQYF. CDR3 coding DNA: TGCGCCAGCAGACAGGGGGCAGGAGCAGATACGCAGTATTTT.

This clonotype was detected a few times. The J gene is TRBJ2-2, the V gene TRBV4-1; TRBD2 aligns across 7 bases. Germline trimming cut 2 bases from V and 1 base from J; bases unmatched to any gene: 4. This CDR3 spans 16 amino acids. Germline-derived CDR1 and CDR2 are MGHRA and YSYEKL. Written as DNA, the CDR3 is TGCGCCAGCAGCCAATGGAGCGGGGAGAACACCGGGGAGCTGTTTTTT. It codes for CASSQWSGENTGELFF.

There are a few counts of this clonotype. The genes are TRBV4-2 and TRBJ2-1, with 9 positions matching TRBD2. V lost 1 base to trimming and J lost 4 bases; unmatched junction nucleotides: 8. Germline V CDR1 and CDR2: LGHNA, YNFKEQ. The CDR3 is 17 residues long. The CDR3 nucleotides are TGTGCCAGCAGCCAAGGCCATAGCGGGGGCCCGTACAATGAGCAGTTCTTC. Translated: CASSQGHSGGPYNEQFF.

V gene TRBV29-1 combines with J gene TRBJ1-2; tentative D call: TRBD1 (6 bases). Deletions cut 7 bases from V and 9 bases from J, with 18 bases between. The CDR3 extends over 12 amino acids. CDR1 and CDR2 from the germline V gene are SQVTM and ANQGSEA. DNA for the CDR3: TGCAGCGACCTACAGGGCCCGTTACGCTACACCTTC. It yields the protein CSDLQGPLRYTF.

This clonotype was seen a handful of times. V and J are TRBV5-1 and TRBJ1-2; D is unresolved. CDR1 SGHRS and CDR2 YFSETQ come from the germline V gene. This CDR3 spans 12 amino acids. V was trimmed by 4 bases and J by 7 bases, leaving 11 bases between them. CDR3 sequence: CASSETAGGYTF. CDR3 nucleotides: TGCGCCAGCAGCGAGACGGCTGGTGGCTACACCTTC. Full variable domain (remainder filled in from reference TRBV5-1 and TRBJ1-2): KAGVTQTPRYLIKTRGQQVTLSCSPISGHRSVSWYQQTPGQGLQFLFEYFSETQRNKGNFPGRFSGRQFSNSRSEMNVSTLELGDSALYLCASSETAGGYTFGSGTRLTVV.

The table lists this clonotype with a few counts. The DNA for the CDR3 is TGCGCCAGCAGCTTGGTTCAGGGCCTTAATGAAAAACTGTTTTTT. It is translated as CASSLVQGLNEKLFF. The chain recombines TRBV5-1 with TRBJ1-4, with D possibly being TRBD1 (5 bases). The CDR3 is 15 amino acids. The V and J ends lost 0 bases and 4 bases respectively, with 10 bases between them. The germline V gene encodes CDR1 SGHRS and CDR2 YFSETQ. Full variable domain (missing parts from reference TRBV5-1 and TRBJ1-4): KAGVTQTPRYLIKTRGQQVTLSCSPISGHRSVSWYQQTPGQGLQFLFEYFSETQRNKGNFPGRFSGRQFSNSRSEMNVSTLELGDSALYLCASSLVQGLNEKLFFGSGTQLSVL.

This clonotype turned up a few times. The chain links TRBV28 to TRBJ1-1; no reliable D call. CDR3 length equals 13 residues. The germline V gene has CDR1 MDHEN and CDR2 SYDVKM. Trimming stripped 3 bases from V and 7 bases from J, with 12 bases between. CDR3 sequence: CASSFTNTLEAFF. The CDR3, as DNA: TGTGCCAGCAGTTTTACGAACACCCTTGAAGCTTTCTTT.

Only a few counts were recorded for this clonotype. The chain's CDR3 is CASSWTANTDTQYF. The CDR3 DNA is TGTGCCAGCAGTTGGACAGCGAACACAGATACGCAGTATTTT. The chain couples TRBV12-3 or TRBV12-4 to TRBJ2-3; perhaps TRBD1 as D (6 bases). This CDR3 is built from 14 residues. V was clipped by 4 bases and J by 2 bases, with 10 bases between them.

CDR3 amino acids: CASSTHRGLAKNIQYF. In nucleotides, the CDR3 is TGTGCCAGCAGCACCCACAGGGGACTAGCCAAAAACATTCAGTACTTC. The chain uses TRBV21-1 and TRBJ2-4; TRBD1, as called in the table, went unchecked against the DNA. TRBV21-1 corresponds to a pseudogene. CDR3 size: 16 residues.